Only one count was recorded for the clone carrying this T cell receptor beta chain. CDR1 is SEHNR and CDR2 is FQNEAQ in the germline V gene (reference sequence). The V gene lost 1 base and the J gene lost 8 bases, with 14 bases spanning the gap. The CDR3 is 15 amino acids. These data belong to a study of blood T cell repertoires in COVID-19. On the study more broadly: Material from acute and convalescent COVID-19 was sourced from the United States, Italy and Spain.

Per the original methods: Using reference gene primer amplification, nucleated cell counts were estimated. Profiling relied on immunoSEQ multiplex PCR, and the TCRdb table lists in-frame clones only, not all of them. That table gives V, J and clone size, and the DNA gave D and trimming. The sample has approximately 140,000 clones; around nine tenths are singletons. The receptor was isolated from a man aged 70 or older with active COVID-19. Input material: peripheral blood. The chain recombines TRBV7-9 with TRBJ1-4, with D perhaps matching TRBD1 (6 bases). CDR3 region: CASSLEAGVAEKLFF. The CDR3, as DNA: TGTGCCAGCAGCTTAGAGGCAGGGGTGGCGGAAAAACTGTTTTTT.